The entry below describes one T cell receptor beta chain. This sample was taken from a study of low-dose radiotherapy and immunotherapy resistance in tumors. At the level of the study: Per fraction, Cohort 1 was given 0.5 Gy every 2 weeks, for a total of 6.5 Gy. Each two-week cycle included intravenous cyclophosphamide 200 mg/m2, given one day before radiation and immunotherapy.

CDR1 is SGHNT and CDR2 is YYREEE in the germline V gene (reference sequence). The CDR3 is 18 amino acids. The ends lost 4 bases at V and 0 bases at J; junction bases unmatched: 8. TRAV and TRBV primers primed cDNA for both TCRalpha and TCRbeta. TCR amplification used roughly 20 PCR cycles, a constant-region primer and a V-primer adapter. TCRdb analysed the reads with MiXCR anew, one entry per CDR3 protein. The table has around 60,000 distinct CDR3 sequences, around a quarter seen once. Described time point: after trial treatment. Treatment of the sample: LDRT plus nivolumab, ipilimumab, low-dose cyclophosphamide and aspirin (RACIN trial). Patients who could take part had advanced solid tumors with no tumor-infiltrating lymphocytes.

V and J are TRBV5-4 and TRBJ2-6, with TRBD1 matching over 9 bases. The sample was PBMCs, taken after low-dose radiotherapy plus immunotherapy. The receptor comes from a male donor with prostate cancer. The CDR3 spells CASSPPGTGSSGANVLTF. CDR3 DNA sequence: TGTGCCAGCAGCCCACCAGGGACAGGGTCCTCTGGGGCCAACGTCCTGACTTTC.